This is a list of T cell receptor beta chains from one sample in a study of shared clonotypes between healthy human individuals. The assay was immunoSEQ multiplex PCR, and TCRdb's table has in-frame clones only and misses some. Of roughly 2.1 million clones detected, 85% to 95% appear once; the ten largest clones hold roughly 1.7%. Sequencing was done on a sample of naive CD8+ T cells from PBMCs. These receptors were obtained from a man aged 18-30 years in good health. Some clones in this sample may be carry-over from other donors' samples. Each CDR3 is given with its conserved first and last residue. The order of the fields is D gene, clone size, V gene, CDR3 protein. D genes are given only for firm matches. The listing skips clone size in some rows; elsewhere it reads once, few, many or a size class.

- | - | TRBV4-1 | CASSQELINYGYTF
- | once | TRBV7-9 | CASSLAGGEKLFF
- | - | TRBV28 | CASSPGPTGELFF
- | few | TRBV5-4 | CASSLSGFSNYGYTF
- | - | TRBV7-8 | CASSNSLSSGKYEQYF
- | - | TRBV19 | CALWGDGTVETQYF
TRBD1 | - | TRBV18 | CASSRTGTSLRNTEAFF
- | - | TRBV7-9 | CASSLEARQETQYF
TRBD2 | - | TRBV11-2 | CASSSWTSGSIAYNEQFF
- | few | TRBV6-5 | CASRRGDNTEAFF
- | once | TRBV7-9 | CASSLVTGTGELFF
TRBD1 | - | TRBV27 | CASSLSTGTGTYTQYF
TRBD1 | once | TRBV27 | CASRDRGLTEAFF
- | - | TRBV4-1 | CASSQLAPGRELFF
- | - | TRBV7-2 | CASSPRPVMRPNYQETQYF